These 4 T cell receptor beta chains originate from one sample sequenced in a study of cytomegalovirus exposure and HLA in healthy donors. Amplification used 60 Vbeta primers and 13 Jbeta primers. Data came from immunoSEQ multiplex PCR; TCRdb stores just in-frame clones and leaves some out. The sample lists 100,000 to 150,000 clones; about a sixth were seen once. Sequencing used PBMCs. The source of these receptors is a female donor in good health and CMV-seropositive.

This chain connects TRBV7-2 to TRBJ1-5; D may be TRBD1 (6 bases). Germline CDR1 and CDR2: SGHTA and FQGNSA. This CDR3 spans 16 amino acids. Deletions cut 2 bases from V and 5 bases from J, with 16 bases between. For the CDR3, the DNA is TGTGCCAGCAGCTTATTAGGGGGGGCCGCCTATCAGCCCCAGCATTTT. Encoded protein: CASSLLGGAAYQPQHF.

The gene calls are TRBV9 and TRBJ1-5, with 9 bases that match TRBD1. The CDR3 is 16 amino acids. Looked up from germline, CDR1 is SGDLS and CDR2 is YYNGEE. After removal of 0 bases from V and 6 bases from J, the junction contained 7 bases not matched to a gene. The CDR3 region is CASSVVQGAIVQPQHF. The CDR3 coding sequence is TGTGCCAGCAGCGTAGTACAGGGGGCGATTGTTCAGCCCCAGCATTTT.

This rearrangement joins TRBV4-1 to TRBJ1-1; 7 nucleotides line up with TRBD1. The germline CDR1 and CDR2 sequences are MGHRA and YSYEKL. This CDR3 region has 14 residues. The ends lost 6 bases at V and 3 bases at J; junction bases unmatched: 7. CDR3 in DNA: TGCGCCAGCAGTCGACAGGGTTGGGACACTGAAGCTTTCTTT. Its protein is CASSRQGWDTEAFF.

The sample holds a few counts of this clone. The J gene is TRBJ1-4, the V gene TRBV6-5; the D is unclear. V was trimmed by 6 bases and J by 4 bases, leaving 15 bases between them. CDR1 and CDR2 (germline): MNHEY, SVGAGI. The CDR3 consists of 15 residues. The CDR3 loop reads CASSSFEALNEKLFF. The DNA for the CDR3 is TGTGCCAGCAGCTCCTTCGAGGCGCTTAATGAAAAACTGTTTTTT.